This T cell receptor beta chain was identified during a study of shared clonotypes between healthy human individuals. Study-wide results and limits: Generation probability values for non-shared clonotypes were lower than those for clonotypes shared by all four donors.

Germline trimming cut 5 bases from V and 2 bases from J; bases unmatched to any gene: 4. Germline V gene sequence: CDR1 MDHEN, CDR2 SYDVKM. The CDR3 contains 14 residues. Selected positively for CCR7 and CD45RO-negative, naive CD8 cells excluded terminally differentiated effector memory CD45RA+ cells. Adults of Caucasian background living in Nashville, Tennessee made up all donors. Comment on this clone: Its antigen is not known.

The table came from immunoSEQ multiplex PCR; TCRdb's copy has only in-frame clones and leaves some out. This sample has just over 2,000,000 clones, with about 95% found just once. The sequenced material came from naive CD8+ T cells sorted from blood. V is TRBV28 and J is TRBJ2-7; TRBD1 matches at 9 bases. This TCR was sampled from a man in his late teens or twenties in good health. The CDR3 DNA follows: TGTGCCAGCAGTCGGACAGGGGAGACCTACGAGCAGTACTTC. Translated, it gives CASSRTGETYEQYF.